In this sample, the clone carrying this T cell receptor (beta chain) turned up a few times. Antigen specificity is unknown. The data are from a study of regulatory T cells in long-lasting Graves disease. General study results and limits: No thyroid tissue was studied; the work used peripheral blood only. Among samples with persistent disease, TRBV28, TRBJ1-2 and TRBJ2-5 were favored. Compared with new cases, persistent Graves' patients showed reduced TCR diversity.

Both iRepertoire HTBI primers and Arm-PCR of CDR3 regions were used to build the TCR beta libraries. Authors' processing steps: From all samples, identification returned 14 TRBJ and approximately 67 TRBV segments. One entry per CDR3 protein, called by TCRdb with MiXCR from the multiplex PCR reads. These V and J calls are TCRdb output, not the study's own analysis. The profile covers 420,000 or so distinct CDR3 sequences, with about a quarter appearing a single time and about a quarter taken by the ten largest. The CDR3 is 15 amino acids. Germline V lookup: CDR1 MNHNS, CDR2 SASEGT. After removal of 5 bases from V and 2 bases from J, the junction contained 8 bases not matched to a gene. As for time point: persistent/refractory GD, antithyroid drugs over 5 years with positive TRAb. TCR sequences were obtained from RNA taken from PBMCs.

Specimen: peripheral blood mononuclear cells (PBMCs), collected when the disease was refractory, from a patient treated with antithyroid drugs. The chain combines TRBV6-1 with TRBJ1-2; 7 bases match TRBD1. The clonotype originates from a female donor with Graves disease. The CDR3 nucleotides are TGTGCCAGCAGTCGACTGTTACAGGGGAACTATGGCTACACCTTC. This sequence encodes CASSRLLQGNYGYTF.